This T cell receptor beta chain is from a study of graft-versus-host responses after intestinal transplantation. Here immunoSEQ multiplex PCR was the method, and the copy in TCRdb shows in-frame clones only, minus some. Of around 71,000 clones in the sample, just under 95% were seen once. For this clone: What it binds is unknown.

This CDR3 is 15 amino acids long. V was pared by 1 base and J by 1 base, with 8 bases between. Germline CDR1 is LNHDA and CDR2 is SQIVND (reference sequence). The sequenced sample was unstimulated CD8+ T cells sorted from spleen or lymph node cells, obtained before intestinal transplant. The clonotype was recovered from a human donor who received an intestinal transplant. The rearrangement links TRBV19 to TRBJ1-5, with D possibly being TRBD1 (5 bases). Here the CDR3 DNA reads TGTGCCAGTAGTATAGCGGGGGGGAGCAATCAGCCCCAGCATTTT. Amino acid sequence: CASSIAGGSNQPQHF.